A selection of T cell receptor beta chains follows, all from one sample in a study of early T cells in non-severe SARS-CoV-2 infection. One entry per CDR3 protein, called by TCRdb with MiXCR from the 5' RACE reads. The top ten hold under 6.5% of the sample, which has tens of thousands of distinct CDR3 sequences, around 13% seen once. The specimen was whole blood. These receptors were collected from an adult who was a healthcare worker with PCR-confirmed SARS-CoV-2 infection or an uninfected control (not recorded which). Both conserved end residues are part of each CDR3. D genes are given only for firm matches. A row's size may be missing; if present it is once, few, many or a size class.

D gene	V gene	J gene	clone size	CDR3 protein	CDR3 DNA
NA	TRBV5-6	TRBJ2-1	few	CASSFRTAVYNEQFF	TGTGCCAGCAGCTTCCGGACAGCCGTGTACAATGAGCAGTTCTTC
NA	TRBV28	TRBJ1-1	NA	CASSPPGGYTEAFF	TGTGCCAGCAGCCCCCCCGGGGGGTACACTGAAGCTTTCTTT
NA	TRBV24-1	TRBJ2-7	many	CATSDRTYEQYF	TGTGCCACCAGTGATCGAACCTACGAGCAGTACTTC
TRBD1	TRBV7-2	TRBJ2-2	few	CASSPWTGGGELFF	TGTGCCAGCAGCCCTTGGACAGGGGGCGGGGAGCTGTTTTTT
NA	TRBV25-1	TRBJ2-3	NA	CASSDGVGTDTQYF	TGTGCCAGCAGTGACGGGGTGGGCACAGATACGCAGTATTTT
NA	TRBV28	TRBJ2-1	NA	CASSLETGTHEQFF	TGTGCCAGCAGTCTAGAGACGGGCACCCATGAGCAGTTCTTC
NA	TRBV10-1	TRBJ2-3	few	CASRAGTHTDTQYF	TGCGCCAGCAGGGCCGGGACTCACACAGATACGCAGTATTTT
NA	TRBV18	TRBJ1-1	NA	CASSPPQGKGLPEAFF	TGTGCCAGCTCACCACCACAGGGAAAAGGGTTACCTGAAGCTTTCTTT
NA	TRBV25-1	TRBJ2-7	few	CASPFGFYEQYF	TGTGCCAGCCCTTTCGGATTCTACGAGCAGTACTTC
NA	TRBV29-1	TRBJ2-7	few	CSVEEGLGYEQYF	TGCAGCGTTGAAGAAGGGCTAGGGTACGAGCAGTACTTC
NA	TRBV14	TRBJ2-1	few	CASSQADEQFF	TGTGCCAGCAGCCAAGCGGATGAGCAGTTCTTC
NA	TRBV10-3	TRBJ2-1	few	CAISDGVNINEQFF	TGTGCCATCAGTGACGGGGTCAACATCAATGAGCAGTTCTTC
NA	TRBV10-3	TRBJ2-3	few	CAINSPADTQYF	TGTGCCATCAACTCCCCCGCAGATACGCAGTATTTT
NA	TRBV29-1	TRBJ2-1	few	CSYRVLRTYNEQFF	TGCAGCTACAGGGTATTGAGAACCTACAATGAGCAGTTCTTC
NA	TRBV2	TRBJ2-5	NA	CAGGASGEQETQYF	TGTGCCGGGGGGGCTAGCGGAGAGCAAGAGACCCAGTACTTC
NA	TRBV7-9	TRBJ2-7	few	CASSLAGGIYEQYF	TGTGCCAGCAGCTTAGCCGGGGGTATCTACGAGCAGTACTTC
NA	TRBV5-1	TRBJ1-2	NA	CASSLTANYGYTF	TGCGCCAGCAGCTTGACGGCTAACTATGGCTACACCTTC
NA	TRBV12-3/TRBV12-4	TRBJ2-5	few	CASSHPSGQETQYF	TGTGCCAGCAGTCACCCGTCAGGGCAAGAGACCCAGTACTTC
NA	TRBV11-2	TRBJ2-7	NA	CASSLVIGQTSYEQYF	TGTGCCAGCAGCTTAGTAATCGGTCAGACCTCCTACGAGCAGTACTTC
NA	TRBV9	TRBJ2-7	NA	CASSPDYPLEQYF	TGTGCCAGCAGCCCGGACTATCCGCTCGAGCAGTACTTC
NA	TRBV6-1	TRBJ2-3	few	CASSDRTASTDTQYF	TGTGCCAGCAGTGACCGGACGGCTAGCACAGATACGCAGTATTTT
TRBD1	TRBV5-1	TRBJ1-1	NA	CASRPTGGTEAFF	TGCGCCAGCAGACCAACAGGGGGCACTGAAGCTTTCTTT
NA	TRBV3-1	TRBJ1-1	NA	CASSQVKSDTEAFF	TGTGCCAGCAGCCAAGTAAAGTCGGACACTGAAGCTTTCTTT
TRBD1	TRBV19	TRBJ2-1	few	CASRPGQIYNEQFF	TGTGCCAGTAGACCGGGACAGATCTACAATGAGCAGTTCTTC
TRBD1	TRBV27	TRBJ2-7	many	CASSLRRDRGYHEQYF	TGTGCCAGCAGTCTCCGCCGGGACAGGGGATACCACGAGCAGTACTTC
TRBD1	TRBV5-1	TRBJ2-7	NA	CASSLVGTGEGEPYEQYF	TGCGCCAGCAGCTTGGTTGGGACAGGGGAAGGGGAACCCTACGAGCAGTACTTC
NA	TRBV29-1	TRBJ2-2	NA	CSVPRATNTGELFF	TGCAGCGTACCCCGGGCTACGAACACCGGGGAGCTGTTTTTT
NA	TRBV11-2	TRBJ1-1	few	CASSKDSGVNTEAFF	TGTGCCAGCAGCAAGGACTCAGGGGTGAACACTGAAGCTTTCTTT
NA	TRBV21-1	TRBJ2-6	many	CASSPPELTAGANVLTF	TGTGCCAGCAGCCCTCCGGAACTGACGGCTGGGGCCAACGTCCTGACTTTC
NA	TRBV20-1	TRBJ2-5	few	CSAVLPWGSLEETQYF	TGCAGTGCCGTCCTCCCATGGGGGTCTTTGGAGGAGACCCAGTACTTC
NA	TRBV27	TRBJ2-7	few	CASSPVSLYEQYF	TGTGCCAGCAGTCCGGTGTCACTTTACGAGCAGTACTTC
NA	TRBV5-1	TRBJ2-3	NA	CASSLDRASTDTQYF	TGCGCCAGCAGCTTGGACAGAGCTAGCACAGATACGCAGTATTTT
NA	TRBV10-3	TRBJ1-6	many	CAISEGSYNSPLHF	TGTGCCATCAGTGAAGGATCCTATAATTCACCCCTCCACTTT
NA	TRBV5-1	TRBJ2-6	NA	CASSFFPKSSGANVLTF	TGCGCCAGCAGCTTCTTTCCCAAGAGCTCTGGGGCCAACGTCCTGACTTTC
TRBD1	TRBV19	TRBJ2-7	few	CASSPWDRGYEQYF	TGTGCCAGTAGCCCCTGGGACAGGGGCTACGAGCAGTACTTC
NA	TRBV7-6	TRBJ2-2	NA	CASSSPGVRSNTGELFF	TGTGCCAGCAGCTCACCGGGTGTCAGATCGAACACCGGGGAGCTGTTTTTT
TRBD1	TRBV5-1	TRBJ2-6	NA	CASSLGTGFYPPGANVLTF	TGCGCCAGCAGCCTTGGGACAGGGTTTTACCCCCCTGGGGCCAACGTCCTGACTTTC
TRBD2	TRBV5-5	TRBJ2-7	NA	CASSFGTSGVYEQYF	TGTGCCAGCAGCTTCGGGACTAGCGGGGTATACGAGCAGTACTTC
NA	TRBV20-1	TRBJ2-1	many	CSARDLDKGPGQRNNEQFF	TGCAGTGCTAGAGATCTGGATAAGGGTCCGGGACAAAGGAACAATGAGCAGTTCTTC
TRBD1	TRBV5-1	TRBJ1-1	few	CASTHRGLNTEAFF	TGCGCCAGTACGCACAGGGGGTTGAACACTGAAGCTTTCTTT
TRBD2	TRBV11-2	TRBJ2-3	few	CASSFQAGATDTQYF	TGTGCCAGCAGCTTCCAAGCGGGGGCCACAGATACGCAGTATTTT
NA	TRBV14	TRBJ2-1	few	CASSQGISYNEQFF	TGTGCCAGCAGCCAAGGGATTTCCTACAATGAGCAGTTCTTC
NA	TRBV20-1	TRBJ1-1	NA	CSATLGGDTEAFF	TGCAGTGCTACTCTTGGGGGTGACACTGAAGCTTTCTTT
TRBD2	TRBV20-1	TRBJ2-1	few	CSARDAGDHYNEQFF	TGCAGTGCTAGAGATGCGGGGGATCACTACAATGAGCAGTTCTTC
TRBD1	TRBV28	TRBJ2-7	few	CASRGGDPSTYEQYF	TGTGCCAGCAGAGGGGGCGACCCCTCGACTTACGAGCAGTACTTC
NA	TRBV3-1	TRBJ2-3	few	CASSHEPGLTDTQYF	TGTGCCAGCAGCCATGAACCTGGACTCACAGATACGCAGTATTTT
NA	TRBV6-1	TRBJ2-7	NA	CASSDSGGGYEQYF	TGTGCCAGCAGTGACAGTGGGGGCGGTTACGAGCAGTACTTC
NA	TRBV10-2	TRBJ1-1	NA	CASSESDTEAFF	TGCGCCAGCAGTGAGTCCGACACTGAAGCTTTCTTT
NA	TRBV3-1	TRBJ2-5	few	CASSLTTETQYF	TGTGCCAGCAGCCTGACCACAGAGACCCAGTACTTC
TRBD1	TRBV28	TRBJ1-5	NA	CASRSGGRAREPQHF	TGTGCCAGCAGATCAGGGGGCCGAGCTCGGGAGCCCCAGCATTTT